Many counts were recorded for the clone carrying this T cell receptor beta chain. Its antigen is not known. This may arise from a read error, as a much more abundant clone is one base away. This sample was included in a study of breast tumors, draining lymph nodes, adjacent tissues. General study points: Tumor repertoires ranked between lymph nodes and nontumor tissue in diversity, with V and J gene preferences. Luminal-like breast cancer showed significantly higher tumor–nontumor repertoire similarity than basal-like. Tumor T cell lymph node origin was a supported hypothesis, not proven.

TCRdb reprocessed the multiplex PCR reads via MiXCR and lists one record per CDR3 protein. The sample carries more than 20,000 distinct CDR3 sequences, around 50% recorded once. Germline V gives CDR1 MNHNY, CDR2 SVGAGI (reference sequence). This CDR3 is 17 amino acids long. The chain joins TRBV6-6 to TRBJ1-5; 9 nucleotides align to TRBD1. This receptor was obtained from a female donor with breast cancer. Some clones in this sample may be carry-over from other donors' samples. Input material: breast tumor tissue. For the CDR3, the DNA is TGTGCCAGCAGTTTTCGTACGGACAGGGGAAGCAATCGGCCCCAGCATTTT. Amino acid sequence: CASSFRTDRGSNRPQHF.